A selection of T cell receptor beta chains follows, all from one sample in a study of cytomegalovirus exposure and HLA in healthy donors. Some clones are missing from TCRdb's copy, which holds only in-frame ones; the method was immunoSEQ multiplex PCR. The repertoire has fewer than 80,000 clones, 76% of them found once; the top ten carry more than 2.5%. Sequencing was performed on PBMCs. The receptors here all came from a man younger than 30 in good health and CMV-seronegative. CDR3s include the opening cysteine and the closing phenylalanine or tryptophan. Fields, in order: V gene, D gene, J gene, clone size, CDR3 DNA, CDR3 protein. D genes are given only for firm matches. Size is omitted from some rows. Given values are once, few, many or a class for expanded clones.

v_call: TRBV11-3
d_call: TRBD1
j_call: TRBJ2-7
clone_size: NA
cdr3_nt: TGTGCCAGCAGCCCACGACAGGGGGCTCACTACGAGCAGTACTTC
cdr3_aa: CASSPRQGAHYEQYF

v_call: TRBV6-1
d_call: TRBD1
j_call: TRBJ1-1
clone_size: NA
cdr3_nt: TGTGCCAGCAGTGGGCGAGGGACAGGGGATACGGGCACTGAAGCTTTCTTT
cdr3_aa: CASSGRGTGDTGTEAFF

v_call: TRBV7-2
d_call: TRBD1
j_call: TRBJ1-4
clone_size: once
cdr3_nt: TGTGCCAGCAGCTCGCGGACAGGCGCTAATGAAAAACTGTTTTTT
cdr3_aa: CASSSRTGANEKLFF

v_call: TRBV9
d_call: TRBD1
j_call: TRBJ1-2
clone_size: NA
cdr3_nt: TGTGCCAGCAGCGTTTGGGGACAGGGTAATGGCTACACCTTC
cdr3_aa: CASSVWGQGNGYTF

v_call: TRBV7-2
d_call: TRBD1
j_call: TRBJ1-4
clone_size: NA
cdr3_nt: TGTGCCAGCAGCTTATGGGGACAGGGGGATCCTAATGAAAAACTGTTTTTT
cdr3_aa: CASSLWGQGDPNEKLFF

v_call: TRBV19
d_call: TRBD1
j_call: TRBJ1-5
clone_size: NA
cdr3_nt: TGTGCCAGTAGTATAGTACAGGGGATACAGCCCCAGCATTTT
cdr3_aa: CASSIVQGIQPQHF

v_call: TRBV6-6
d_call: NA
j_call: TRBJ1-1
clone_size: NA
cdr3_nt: TGTGCCAGCAGCTACCCGGGGGGGAACACTGAAGCTTTCTTT
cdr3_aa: CASSYPGGNTEAFF

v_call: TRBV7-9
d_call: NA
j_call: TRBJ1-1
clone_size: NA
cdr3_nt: TGTGCCAGCAGCTTAGCGGGCGGGGGGACTGAAGCTTTCTTT
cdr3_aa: CASSLAGGGTEAFF

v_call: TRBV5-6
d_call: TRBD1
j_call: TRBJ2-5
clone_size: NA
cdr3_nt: TGTGCCAGCAGCTTCGGGACAGGGCAAATTCAAGAGACCCAGTACTTC
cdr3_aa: CASSFGTGQIQETQYF

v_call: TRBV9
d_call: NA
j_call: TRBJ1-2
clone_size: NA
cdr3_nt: TGTGCCAGCAGCGGGCAGGCTCTCCGCTATGGCTACACCTTC
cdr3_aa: CASSGQALRYGYTF

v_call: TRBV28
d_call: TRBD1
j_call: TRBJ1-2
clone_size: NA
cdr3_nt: TGTGCCAGCAGCCCGACAGGGATCCCTCCCTATGGCTACACCTTC
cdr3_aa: CASSPTGIPPYGYTF

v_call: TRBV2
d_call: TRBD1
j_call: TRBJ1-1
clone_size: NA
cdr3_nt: TGTGCCAGCAAGTTCGACAGGGGAAGGAACACTGAAGCTTTCTTT
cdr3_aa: CASKFDRGRNTEAFF

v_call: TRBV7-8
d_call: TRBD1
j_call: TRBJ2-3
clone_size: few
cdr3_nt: TGTGCCAGCAGCCAGGTGCCCGGGACAGGGACCACAGATACGCAGTATTTT
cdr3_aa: CASSQVPGTGTTDTQYF

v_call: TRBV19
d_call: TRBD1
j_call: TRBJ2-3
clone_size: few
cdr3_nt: TGTGCCAGTAGTGTAGACAGGGTCACAAATACGCAGTATTTT
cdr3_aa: CASSVDRVTNTQYF

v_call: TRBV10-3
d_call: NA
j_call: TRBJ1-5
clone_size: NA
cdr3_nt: TGTGCCATCAGTGACCCAGGGGACCTTAGCAATCAGCCCCAGCATTTT
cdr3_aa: CAISDPGDLSNQPQHF

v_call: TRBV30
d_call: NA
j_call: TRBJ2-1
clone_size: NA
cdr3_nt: TGTGCCTGGAGTAAGGTCAGGTTGCCCTACAATGAGCAGTTCTTC
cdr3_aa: CAWSKVRLPYNEQFF

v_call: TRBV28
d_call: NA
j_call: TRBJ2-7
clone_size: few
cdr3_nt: TGTGCCAGCAGTTCCGCGGTCAACCGGGAAGGCGAGCAGTACTTC
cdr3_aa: CASSSAVNREGEQYF

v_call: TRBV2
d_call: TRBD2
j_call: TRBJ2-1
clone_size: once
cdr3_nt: TGTGCCAGCAGATCCGGGGGGGACTACAATGAGCAGTTCTTC
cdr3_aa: CASRSGGDYNEQFF

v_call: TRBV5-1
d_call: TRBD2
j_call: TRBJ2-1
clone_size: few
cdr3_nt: TGCGCCAGCAGCCCGGGACTAGCGGGGGTCAATGAGCAGTTCTTC
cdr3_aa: CASSPGLAGVNEQFF

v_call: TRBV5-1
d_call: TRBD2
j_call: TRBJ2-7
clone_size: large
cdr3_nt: TGCGCCAGCAGCTACACCCTAGCGGGGGGGGACGAGCAGTACTTC
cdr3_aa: CASSYTLAGGDEQYF

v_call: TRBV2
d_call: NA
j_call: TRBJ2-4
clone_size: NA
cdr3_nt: TGTGCCAGCAGTGAAGCTAGGGGGACATATAGCATTCAGTACTTC
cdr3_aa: CASSEARGTYSIQYF

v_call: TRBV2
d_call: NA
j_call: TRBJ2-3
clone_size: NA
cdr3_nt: TGTGCCAGCAGTGAAGCGTCGCGGACGGGGGCAGATACGCAGTATTTT
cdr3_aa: CASSEASRTGADTQYF

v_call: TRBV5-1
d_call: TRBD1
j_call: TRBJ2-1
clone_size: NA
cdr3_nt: TGCGCCAGCAGCTTGGTGCGACAGGGGAATGAGCAGTTCTTC
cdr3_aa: CASSLVRQGNEQFF

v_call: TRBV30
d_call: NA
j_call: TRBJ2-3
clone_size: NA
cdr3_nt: TGTGCCTGGAGCCCGATGTGGGGGGACTCCGTTGGTACAGATACGCAGTATTTT
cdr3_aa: CAWSPMWGDSVGTDTQYF

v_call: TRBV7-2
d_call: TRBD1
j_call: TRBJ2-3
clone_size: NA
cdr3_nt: TGTGCCAGCAGCTTAGTGGGGGCTGGTACAGGGGGGACGCAGTATTTT
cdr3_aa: CASSLVGAGTGGTQYF

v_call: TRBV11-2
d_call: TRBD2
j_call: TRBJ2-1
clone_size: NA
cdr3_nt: TGTGCCAGCAGCTTAGTACCTAGCGGGACCTCCTACAATGAGCAGTTCTTC
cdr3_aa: CASSLVPSGTSYNEQFF

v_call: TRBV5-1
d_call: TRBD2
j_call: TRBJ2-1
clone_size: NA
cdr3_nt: TGCGCCAGCAGCTTGCGGGGGGGGCCCAATGAGCAGTTCTTC
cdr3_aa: CASSLRGGPNEQFF

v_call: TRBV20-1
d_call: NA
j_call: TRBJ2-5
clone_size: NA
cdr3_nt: TGCAGCGGGGTTCAAGAGACCCAGTACTTC
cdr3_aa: CSGVQETQYF

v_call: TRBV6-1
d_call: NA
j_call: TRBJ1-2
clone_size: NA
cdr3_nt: TGTGCCAGCAGAGGACTGGAACTGGAGGGCTACACCTTC
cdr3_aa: CASRGLELEGYTF

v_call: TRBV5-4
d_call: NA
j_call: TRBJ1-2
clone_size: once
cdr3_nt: TGTGCCAGCAGCTTGGGGACAAACTATGGCTACACCTTC
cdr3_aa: CASSLGTNYGYTF

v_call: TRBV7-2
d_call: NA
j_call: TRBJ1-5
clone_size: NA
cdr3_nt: TGTGCCAGCAGCCGTCCCGGGAAAAATCAGCCCCAGCATTTT
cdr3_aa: CASSRPGKNQPQHF

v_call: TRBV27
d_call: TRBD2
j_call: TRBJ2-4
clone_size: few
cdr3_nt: TGTGCCAGCAGTTCCCCGACTAGCGGGGGTTTAGGAGACATTCAGTACTTC
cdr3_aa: CASSSPTSGGLGDIQYF

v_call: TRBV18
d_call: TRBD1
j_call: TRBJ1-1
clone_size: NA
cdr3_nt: TGTGCCAGCTCACCACAGGACAGGGGGCAGGCGACTGAAGCTTTCTTT
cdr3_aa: CASSPQDRGQATEAFF

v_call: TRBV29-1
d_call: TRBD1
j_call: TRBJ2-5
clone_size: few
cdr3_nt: TGCAGCGTTGGACAGGGAATGGAGACCCAGTACTTC
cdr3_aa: CSVGQGMETQYF

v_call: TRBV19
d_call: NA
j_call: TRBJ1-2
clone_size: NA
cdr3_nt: TGTGCCAGCCGGAGCGGGACTTACTATGGCTACACCTTC
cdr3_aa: CASRSGTYYGYTF

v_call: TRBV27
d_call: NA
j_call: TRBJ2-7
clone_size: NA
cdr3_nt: TGTGCCAGCAGCCCCCGCGGGACTGATGCCTACGAGCAGTACTTC
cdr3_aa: CASSPRGTDAYEQYF

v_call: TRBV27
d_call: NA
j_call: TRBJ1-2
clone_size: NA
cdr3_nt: TGTGCCAGTCGCCCTTTCGGGGAGAACTATGGCTACACCTTC
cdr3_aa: CASRPFGENYGYTF

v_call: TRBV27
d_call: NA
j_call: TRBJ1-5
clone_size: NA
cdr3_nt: TGTGCCAGCAGTTTACAGGGGAATCAGCCCCAGCATTTT
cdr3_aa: CASSLQGNQPQHF

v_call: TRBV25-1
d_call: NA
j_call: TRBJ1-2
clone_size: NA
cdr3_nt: TGTGCCAGCAGTGAATCGCGGGGCCATGGCTACACCTTC
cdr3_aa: CASSESRGHGYTF

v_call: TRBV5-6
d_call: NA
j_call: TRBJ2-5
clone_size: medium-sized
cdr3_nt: TGTGCCAGCAGCTTGATGGGCAGGGCCCAAGAGACCCAGTACTTC
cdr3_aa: CASSLMGRAQETQYF

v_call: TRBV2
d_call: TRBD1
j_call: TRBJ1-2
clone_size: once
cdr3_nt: TGTGCCAGCAGATTTACGGGACAGGGTTTGGCTGGCTACACCTTC
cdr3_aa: CASRFTGQGLAGYTF

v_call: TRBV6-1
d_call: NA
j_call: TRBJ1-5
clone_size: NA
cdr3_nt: TGTGCCAGCAGTGAAGGACAGGATCAGCCCCAGCATTTT
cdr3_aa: CASSEGQDQPQHF

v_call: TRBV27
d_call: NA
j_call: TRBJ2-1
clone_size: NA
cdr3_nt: TGTGCCAGCACAGGACAGTTCGACAATGAGCAGTTCTTC
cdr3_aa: CASTGQFDNEQFF